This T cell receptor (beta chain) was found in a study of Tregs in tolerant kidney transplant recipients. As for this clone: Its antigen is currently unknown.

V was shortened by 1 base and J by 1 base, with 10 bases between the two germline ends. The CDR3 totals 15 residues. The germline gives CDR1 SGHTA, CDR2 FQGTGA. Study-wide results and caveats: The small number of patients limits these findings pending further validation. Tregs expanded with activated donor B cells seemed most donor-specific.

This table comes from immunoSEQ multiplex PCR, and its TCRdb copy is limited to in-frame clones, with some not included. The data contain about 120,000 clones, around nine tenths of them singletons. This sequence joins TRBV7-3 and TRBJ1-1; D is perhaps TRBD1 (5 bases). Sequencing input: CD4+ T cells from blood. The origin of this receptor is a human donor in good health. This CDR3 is CASSLRGEGNTEAFF. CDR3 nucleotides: TGTGCCAGCAGCTTAAGGGGGGAAGGGAACACTGAAGCTTTCTTT.